Sequencing of this TCR beta chain was carried out in a study of response to subunit inactivated influenza vaccine. Findings and caveats of the study: There was a suggestion from the authors that each seasonal influenza vaccination recruits few new T cells.

From the RT-PCR reads, TCRdb called clonotypes with MiXCR, one entry per CDR3 protein. The sample shows some 180,000 distinct CDR3 sequences, approximately 8.7% of them seen only once. Trimming pared 3 bases from V and 1 base from J, leaving 10 bases between. This CDR3 has 14 amino acids. The germline V gene has CDR1 KGHSH and CDR2 LQKENI. This clonotype was recorded many times. Antigen unknown. This clonotype was obtained from a man aged 50 to 59 who received an inactivated influenza vaccine. Here the sequenced sample was non-naive T cells sorted from PBMCs, taken on the day of vaccination. The rearrangement links TRBV18 to TRBJ2-7; D is possibly TRBD1 (5 bases). The CDR3 loop reads CASSPNAGSYEQYF. CDR3 nucleotides: TGTGCCAGCTCACCCAACGCAGGGTCCTACGAGCAGTACTTC.